The 18 T cell receptor beta chains presented below share a single source sample, sequenced in a study of shared clonotypes between healthy human individuals. Data came from immunoSEQ multiplex PCR; TCRdb stores just in-frame clones and leaves some out. The data hold 2 million to 3 million clones, with more than 85% observed a single time. Sequenced sample: naive CD4+ T cells from PBMCs. The subset here: CD45RA+ positively selected. The receptors here all came from a man aged 18-30 years in good health. Some clones in this sample may be carry-over from other donors' samples.

Remarks on this clone: Other nucleotide sequences in the sample specify the same CDR3. This rearrangement joins TRBV20-1 to TRBJ2-1; a possible D gene is TRBD2 (5 bases). The V gene's germline CDR1 is DFQATT and CDR2 SNEGSKA (reference sequence). The CDR3 runs to 11 residues. Trimming stripped 5 bases from V and 5 bases from J, with 7 bases between. CDR3 DNA: TGCAGTGCTGCGGGTCACAATGAGCAGTTCTTC. Translation gives CSAAGHNEQFF.

The V and J genes are TRBV5-6 and TRBJ2-5, with 7 nucleotides matching TRBD2. In germline, CDR1 is SGHDT, CDR2 YYEEEE. Trimming took 4 bases from V and 5 from J; bases not matched to a gene: 11. The CDR3 is made up of 15 amino acids. For the CDR3, the DNA is TGTGCCAGCAGCCAACCCCATCGGGGGGAGGAGACCCAGTACTTC. It translates to CASSQPHRGEETQYF.

V usage is TRBV19 and J usage is TRBJ2-2; TRBD2 agrees at 8 bases. V gave up 7 bases and J gave up 0 bases; unmatched junction bases: 4. The CDR3 runs to 15 residues. Germline CDR1 and CDR2: LNHDA and SQIVND (reference sequence). CDR3 region: CASTLGGANTGELFF. CDR3 bases: TGTGCCAGTACGCTCGGGGGGGCGAACACCGGGGAGCTGTTTTTT.

V usage is TRBV5-1 and J usage is TRBJ1-2; no clear D gene. The V end was cut by 4 bases, the J end by 0 bases, with 7 bases between. This CDR3 has 13 amino acids. Germline V lookup: CDR1 SGHRS, CDR2 YFSETQ. The CDR3 DNA sequence: TGCGCCAGCAGCCCCAATTCTAACTATGGCTACACCTTC. It specifies CASSPNSNYGYTF.

This clone showed up just a few times. This chain joins TRBV7-3 and TRBJ1-2; D may be TRBD1 (6 bases). Deletions cut 5 bases from V and 6 bases from J, with 16 bases between. This CDR3 is built from 14 residues. Germline CDR1 and CDR2: SGHTA and FQGTGA. The CDR3 bases are TGTGCCAGCAGCGAACAGGGACTTAATGATGGCTACACCTTC. Translating gives CASSEQGLNDGYTF. The full variable domain, with the rest looked up from reference TRBV7-3 and TRBJ1-2, is GAGVSQTPSNKVTEKGKYVELRCDPISGHTALYWYRQSLGQGPEFLIYFQGTGAADDSGLPNDRFFAVRPEGSVSTLKIQRTERGDSAVYLCASSEQGLNDGYTFGSGTRLTVV.

The chain's CDR3 is CASQGPNTGELFF. CDR3 DNA sequence: TGTGCCAGTCAGGGGCCGAACACCGGGGAGCTGTTTTTT. The chain combines TRBV28 with TRBJ2-2; D is possibly TRBD1 (6 bases). The CDR3 extends over 13 amino acids. V lost 9 bases and J 0 bases, leaving 8 bases between the germline ends. CDR1 MDHEN and CDR2 SYDVKM come from the germline V gene.

This clone was found once. This CDR3 reads CASSDLGPRGGSPLHF. The CDR3 bases are TGTGCCAGCAGCGATCTTGGGCCACGGGGGGGTTCACCCCTCCACTTT. The rearrangement links TRBV7-2 to TRBJ1-6; the D gene is possibly TRBD1 (5 bases). This CDR3 contains 16 residues. V lost 5 bases and J lost 9, with 20 bases in between. From germline, CDR1 is SGHTA and CDR2 FQGNSA.

This chain uses TRBV7-2 with TRBJ1-2, with D perhaps TRBD1 (5 bases). Germline V gene sequence: CDR1 SGHTA, CDR2 FQGNSA. This CDR3 is built from 14 residues. V shed 3 bases and J shed 4 bases, with 12 bases lying between them. CDR3 loop: CASSLGREFYGYTF. The CDR3 DNA follows: TGTGCCAGCAGCTTGGGACGGGAGTTCTATGGCTACACCTTC.

This clone occurred once. The genes are TRBV6-5 and TRBJ2-7; D is perhaps TRBD2 (6 bases). CDR3 length: 15 amino acids. Germline V gene lookup returns CDR1 MNHEY and CDR2 SVGAGI. The V gene lost 0 bases and the J gene lost 2 bases, with 11 bases spanning the gap. CDR3 DNA sequence: TGTGCCAGCAGTTACTCCCGGGAGATGACCTACGAGCAGTACTTC. Protein sequence: CASSYSREMTYEQYF.

The chain is built from TRBV7-9 and TRBJ1-6; D perhaps matches TRBD1 (6 bases). Germline-derived CDR1 and CDR2 are SEHNR and FQNEAQ (reference sequence). This CDR3 is 16 amino acids long. The ends were cut back, 5 bases at V and 0 bases at J, with 11 bases in the middle. The CDR3 spells CASSPWTASYNSPLHF. DNA of the CDR3: TGTGCCAGCAGCCCATGGACAGCCTCCTATAATTCACCCCTCCACTTT. Full variable domain (remainder filled in from reference TRBV7-9 and TRBJ1-6): DTGVSQNPRHKITKRGQNVTFRCDPISEHNRLYWYRQTLGQGPEFLTYFQNEAQLEKSRLLSDRFSAERPKGSFSTLEIQRTEQGDSAMYLCASSPWTASYNSPLHFGNGTRLTVT.

V is TRBV27 and J is TRBJ1-2; D is possibly TRBD1 (5 bases). The germline V gene encodes CDR1 MNHEY and CDR2 SMNVEV (reference sequence). V was cut by 6 bases and J by 8 bases, with 19 bases left in between. The CDR3 extends over 14 amino acids. Written as DNA, the CDR3 is TGTGCCAGCAGGGTGGCAGGGCGGCTGGGAGGCTACACCTTC. As protein: CASRVAGRLGGYTF.

This clone was counted once. V and J are TRBV4-3 and TRBJ2-1, with 9 bases lining up with TRBD1. This CDR3 is built from 16 residues. Germline lookup yields CDR1 LGHNA and CDR2 YSLEER. V gave up 0 bases and J gave up 6 bases; unmatched junction bases: 6. CDR3 amino acids: CASSQETGTGRNEQFF. CDR3 bases: TGCGCCAGCAGCCAAGAAACTGGGACAGGGCGCAATGAGCAGTTCTTC.

The chain couples TRBV2 to TRBJ2-3; 8 bases line up with TRBD2. Germline CDR1 is SNHLY and CDR2 is FYNNEI. The CDR3 totals 16 residues. Trimming took 5 bases from V and 3 from J; bases not matched to a gene: 10. The CDR3 here is CASSWVTSGDTDTQYF. The CDR3 bases are TGTGCCAGCAGTTGGGTAACTAGCGGTGATACAGATACGCAGTATTTT.

The gene calls are TRBV11-2 and TRBJ1-4; D remains ambiguous. The CDR3 has 14 amino acids. Trimming cost V 0 bases and J 8 bases, with 10 bases left between them. The germline CDR1 and CDR2 sequences are SGHAT and FQNNGV. DNA for the CDR3: TGTGCCAGCAGCTTAGATCGCAGGAACGAAAAACTGTTTTTT. This gives the protein CASSLDRRNEKLFF.

The V call is TRBV5-4, the J call TRBJ1-1; a weak D match, TRBD1 (6 bases). From germline, CDR1 is SGHNT and CDR2 YYREEE (reference sequence). The V end lost 4 bases, the J end lost 1 base, and 14 bases lay between the germline ends. This CDR3 is built from 15 residues. CDR3: CASSRNSQGNTEAFF. The CDR3 nucleotides are TGTGCCAGCAGCCGAAATTCACAGGGGAACACTGAAGCTTTCTTT. The variable domain in full, with the rest retrieved from reference TRBV5-4 and TRBJ1-1, is ETGVTQSPTHLIKTRGQQVTLRCSSQSGHNTVSWYQQALGQGPQFIFQYYREEENGRGNFPPRFSGLQFPNYSSELNVNALELDDSALYLCASSRNSQGNTEAFFGQGTRLTVV.

The V and J genes are TRBV2 and TRBJ1-5, with D perhaps matching TRBD1 (5 bases). V shed 5 bases and J shed 2 bases, with 13 bases lying between them. CDR1 SNHLY and CDR2 FYNNEI come from the germline V gene. This CDR3 region has 15 residues. CDR3 DNA: TGTGCCAGCAGTCCAGACAGCGGGGGCAATCAGCCCCAGCATTTT. Translating gives CASSPDSGGNQPQHF.

The chain has TRBV7-9 and TRBJ1-4; D is ambiguous. Trimming pared 5 bases from V and 6 bases from J, leaving 4 bases between. CDR3 length: 11 amino acids. The germline V gene encodes CDR1 SEHNR and CDR2 FQNEAQ (reference sequence). The CDR3 reads CASSQYEKLFF. DNA for the CDR3: TGTGCCAGCAGCCAGTATGAAAAACTGTTTTTT.

This sequence joins TRBV9 and TRBJ2-5; 9 nucleotides align to TRBD2. The CDR3 is made up of 15 amino acids. V lost 0 bases and J lost 5; bases outside the gene matches: 5. Germline CDR1 reads SGDLS; CDR2 reads YYNGEE. CDR3 bases: TGTGCCAGCAGCGTAGAGGGACTAGCCGAGGAGACCCAGTACTTC. It encodes CASSVEGLAEETQYF.